Included here is one T cell receptor (beta chain) sequence, with context. Its antigen remains unidentified. Selected positively for CCR7 and CD45RO-negative, naive CD8 cells excluded terminally differentiated effector memory CD45RA+ cells. CDR3 length equals 20 residues. V was clipped by 4 bases and J by 3 bases, with 31 bases between them. Germline CDR1 LGHNA, CDR2 YSLEER. This specimen belongs to a study of shared clonotypes between healthy human individuals. Findings of the study overall: Clonotype sharing across several donors was observed for around 4.5% of naive CD4 clonotypes. Clonotypes which were not shared had lower generation probabilities than clonotypes that all four donors shared.

Here immunoSEQ multiplex PCR was the method, and the copy in TCRdb shows in-frame clones only, minus some. Of around 2.1 million clones listed, approximately 94% are singletons. The sample was naive CD8+ T cells from PBMCs. The V gene is TRBV4-3, the J gene TRBJ2-7; D may correspond to TRBD1 or TRBD2 (5 bases each). The receptor was derived from a man aged 18 to 35 in good health. Some clones in this sample may be carry-over from other donors' samples. CDR3 bases: TGCGCCAGCAGCCCGAAGGGATCGGGACGGGATGGGGCTAAGGTCTACGAGCAGTACTTC. Its protein product is CASSPKGSGRDGAKVYEQYF.